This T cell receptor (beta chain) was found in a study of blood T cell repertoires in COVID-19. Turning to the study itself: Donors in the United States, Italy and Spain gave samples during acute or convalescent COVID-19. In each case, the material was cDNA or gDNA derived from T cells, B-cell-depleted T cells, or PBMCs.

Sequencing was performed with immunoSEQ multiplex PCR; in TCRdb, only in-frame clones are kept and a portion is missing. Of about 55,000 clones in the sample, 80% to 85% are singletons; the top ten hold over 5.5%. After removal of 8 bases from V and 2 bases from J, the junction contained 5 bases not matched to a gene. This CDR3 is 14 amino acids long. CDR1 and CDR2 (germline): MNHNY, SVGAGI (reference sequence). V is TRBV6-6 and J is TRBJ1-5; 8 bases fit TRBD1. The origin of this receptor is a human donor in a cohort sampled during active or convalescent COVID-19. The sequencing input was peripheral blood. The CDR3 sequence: CASDMDRGNQPQHF. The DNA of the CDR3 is TGTGCCAGCGATATGGACAGGGGCAATCAGCCCCAGCATTTT.